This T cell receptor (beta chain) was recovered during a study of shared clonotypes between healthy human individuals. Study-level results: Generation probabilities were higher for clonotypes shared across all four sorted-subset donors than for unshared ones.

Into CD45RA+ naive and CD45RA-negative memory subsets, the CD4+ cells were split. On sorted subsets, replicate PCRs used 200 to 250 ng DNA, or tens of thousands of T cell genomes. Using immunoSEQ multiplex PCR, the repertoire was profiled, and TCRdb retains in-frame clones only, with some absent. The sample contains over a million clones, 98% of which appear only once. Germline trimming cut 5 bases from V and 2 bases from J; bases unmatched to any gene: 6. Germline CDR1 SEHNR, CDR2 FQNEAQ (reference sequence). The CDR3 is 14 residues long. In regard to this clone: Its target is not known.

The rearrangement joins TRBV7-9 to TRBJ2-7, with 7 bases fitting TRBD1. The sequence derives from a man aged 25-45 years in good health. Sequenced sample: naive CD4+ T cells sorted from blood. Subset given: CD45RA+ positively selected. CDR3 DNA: TGTGCCAGCAGCCCACGGACAGGAGCCTACGAGCAGTACTTC. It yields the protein CASSPRTGAYEQYF.